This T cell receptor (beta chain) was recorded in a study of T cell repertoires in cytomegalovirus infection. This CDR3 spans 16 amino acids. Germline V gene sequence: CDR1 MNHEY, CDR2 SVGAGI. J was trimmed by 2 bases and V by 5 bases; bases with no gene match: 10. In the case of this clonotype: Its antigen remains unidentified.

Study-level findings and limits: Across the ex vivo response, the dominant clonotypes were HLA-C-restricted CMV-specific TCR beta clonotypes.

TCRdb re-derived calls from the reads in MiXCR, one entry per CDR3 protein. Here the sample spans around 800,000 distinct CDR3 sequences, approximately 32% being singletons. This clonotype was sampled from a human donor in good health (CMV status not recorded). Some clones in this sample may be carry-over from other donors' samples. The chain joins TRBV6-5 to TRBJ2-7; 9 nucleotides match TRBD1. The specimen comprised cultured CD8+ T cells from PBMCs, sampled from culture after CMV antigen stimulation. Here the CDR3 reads CASSKKGTGFPYEQYF. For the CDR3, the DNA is TGTGCCAGCAGTAAGAAGGGGACAGGGTTTCCCTACGAGCAGTACTTC.